This T cell receptor beta chain was profiled in a study of blood T cell repertoires in COVID-19. This clone was recorded a few times. The ends were cut back, 5 bases at V and 5 bases at J, with 19 bases in the middle. The CDR3 runs to 16 residues. From germline, CDR1 is LGHNT and CDR2 FRNRAP. The repertoire was sequenced with immunoSEQ multiplex PCR; TCRdb's copy has only in-frame clones and lacks some. This sample yields 200,000 to 300,000 clones, of which roughly four fifths are seen a single time; 4% to 4.5% belongs to the top ten. J is TRBJ2-1 and V is TRBV12-5; a weak D match, TRBD2 (6 bases). The clonotype originates from a man between 45 and 60 years old with acute or convalescent COVID-19. The sample was peripheral blood. CDR3 sequence reads: CASGTGLTQLHNEQFF. For the CDR3, the DNA is TGTGCTAGTGGTACGGGACTCACCCAACTCCACAATGAGCAGTTCTTC.